Listed below are T cell receptor beta chains from one sample, sequenced in a study of blood T cell repertoires in COVID-19. The protocol was immunoSEQ multiplex PCR, while the TCRdb copy is restricted to in-frame clones and leaves out a portion. The sample lists some 420,000 clones, around 91% seen once, with about 1.1% in the top ten. Sequences were obtained from PBMCs or T cells enriched from blood (not recorded which). These receptors all come from a man aged 25-45 years who had recovered from COVID-19. Each CDR3 is given with its conserved first and last residue. Each record gives: V gene, D gene, J gene, clone size, CDR3 protein, CDR3 DNA. The D gene is left open where the match is weak. Size is omitted from some rows. Given values are once, few, many or a class for expanded clones.

TRBV28	NA	TRBJ1-3	once	CASRKSRDRNTIYF	TGTGCCAGCAGAAAAAGTCGGGACAGAAACACCATATATTTT
TRBV5-4	NA	TRBJ2-7	few	CASSLQGKTYEQYF	TGTGCCAGCAGCTTACAGGGTAAGACCTACGAGCAGTACTTC
TRBV10-3	NA	TRBJ1-2	NA	CAISESYARGRGYTF	TGTGCCATCAGTGAGTCCTATGCAAGGGGCCGCGGCTACACCTTC
TRBV2	NA	TRBJ2-1	NA	CASTSEQFF	TGTGCCAGCACTAGTGAGCAGTTCTTC
TRBV3-1/TRBV3-2	NA	TRBJ1-2	NA	CASSPREDYGYTF	TGTGCCAGCAGCCCTCGCGAAGACTATGGCTACACCTTC
TRBV18	NA	TRBJ2-7	NA	CASSPKQISGGYEQYF	TGTGCCAGCTCACCGAAGCAGATTAGTGGAGGCTACGAGCAGTACTTC
TRBV27	NA	TRBJ1-2	few	CASSSRGNYGYTF	TGTGCCAGCAGCTCAAGGGGGAACTATGGCTACACCTTC
TRBV5-1	TRBD1	TRBJ2-5	NA	CASSSLTRQGETQYF	TGCGCCAGCAGCTCCCTAACCAGACAGGGGGAGACCCAGTACTTC
TRBV7-2	TRBD1	TRBJ1-2	NA	CASRRRTGAEDGYTF	TGTGCCAGCAGACGCCGGACAGGGGCCGAAGATGGCTACACCTTC
TRBV28	NA	TRBJ1-4	NA	CASAPGNEKLFF	TGTGCCAGCGCCCCCGGGAATGAAAAACTGTTTTTT
TRBV7-6	TRBD2	TRBJ2-1	once	CASSLGASGSINEQFF	TGTGCCAGCAGCTTAGGAGCGAGCGGGAGTATCAATGAGCAGTTCTTC
TRBV10-3	NA	TRBJ2-7	few	CAISESGYEQYF	TGTGCCATCAGTGAATCGGGGTACGAGCAGTACTTC
TRBV10-3	NA	TRBJ2-2	once	CATRGWTAGNTGELFF	TGTGCCACCAGGGGATGGACAGCCGGGAACACCGGGGAGCTGTTTTTT
TRBV12-3/TRBV12-4	NA	TRBJ1-3	few	CASSISGNTIYF	TGTGCCAGCAGCATCTCTGGAAACACCATATATTTT
TRBV28	TRBD1	TRBJ1-5	NA	CASTPRDRVSQPQHF	TGTGCCAGCACACCGAGGGACAGGGTAAGTCAGCCCCAGCATTTT
TRBV7-9	TRBD2	TRBJ2-1	few	CASSLRTSSYNEQFF	TGTGCCAGCAGCTTAAGGACTAGTTCCTACAATGAGCAGTTCTTC
TRBV30	TRBD2	TRBJ2-1	NA	CAGTSGRNEQFF	TGTGCCGGAACTAGCGGGAGAAATGAGCAGTTCTTC
TRBV5-1	NA	TRBJ2-1	NA	CASSFTGPTYNEQFF	TGCGCCAGCAGCTTTACAGGACCAACCTACAATGAGCAGTTCTTC
TRBV4-1	NA	TRBJ1-1	NA	CASSRGDGMNTEAFF	TGCGCCAGCAGCCGGGGAGACGGTATGAACACTGAAGCTTTCTTT
TRBV7-2	NA	TRBJ1-3	once	CASSPGQSSGNTIYF	TGTGCCAGCAGCCCAGGACAAAGCTCTGGAAACACCATATATTTT
TRBV11-1	TRBD1	TRBJ2-3	NA	CASRLTGTDTQYF	TGTGCCAGCAGGTTGACAGGGACAGATACGCAGTATTTT
TRBV2	NA	TRBJ1-6	NA	CASSDVRVLGSPLHF	TGTGCCAGCAGTGACGTCAGGGTATTAGGTTCACCCCTCCACTTT
TRBV28	TRBD1	TRBJ1-6	NA	CASSPLRDRDSPLHF	TGTGCCAGCAGTCCGCTCCGGGACAGGGATTCACCCCTCCACTTT
TRBV28	NA	TRBJ1-5	few	CASIGAPSTQPQHF	TGTGCCAGCATTGGAGCACCCTCAACCCAGCCCCAGCATTTT
TRBV7-2	TRBD2	TRBJ2-1	NA	CASTATLAGGGNEQFF	TGTGCCAGCACCGCGACCCTAGCGGGAGGAGGGAATGAGCAGTTCTTC
TRBV15	NA	TRBJ2-3	NA	CATSRDSKSGPSTDTQYF	TGTGCCACCAGCAGAGATTCGAAGAGCGGACCTAGCACAGATACGCAGTATTTT
TRBV4-1	NA	TRBJ1-2	NA	CASSQSREVYGYTF	TGCGCCAGCAGCCAGTCGAGGGAAGTCTATGGCTACACCTTC
TRBV5-6	TRBD1	TRBJ1-4	NA	CASSLRQGAEKLFF	TGTGCCAGCAGCTTAAGACAGGGGGCCGAAAAACTGTTTTTT